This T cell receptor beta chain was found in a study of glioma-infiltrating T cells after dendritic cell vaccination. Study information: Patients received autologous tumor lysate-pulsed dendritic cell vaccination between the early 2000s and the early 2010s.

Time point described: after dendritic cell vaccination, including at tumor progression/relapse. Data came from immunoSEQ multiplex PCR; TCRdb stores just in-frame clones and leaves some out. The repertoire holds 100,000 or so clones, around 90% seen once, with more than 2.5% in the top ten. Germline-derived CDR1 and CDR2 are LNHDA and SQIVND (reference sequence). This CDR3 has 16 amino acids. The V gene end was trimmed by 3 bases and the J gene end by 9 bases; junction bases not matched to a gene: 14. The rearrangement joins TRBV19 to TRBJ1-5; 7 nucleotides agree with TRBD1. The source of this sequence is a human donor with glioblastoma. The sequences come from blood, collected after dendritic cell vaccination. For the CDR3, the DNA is TGTGCCAGTAGTATGGGGGACGGGACAGCTCTAACGCCCCAGCATTTT. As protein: CASSMGDGTALTPQHF.